The 10 T cell receptor beta chains given below trace back to one sample, sequenced in a study of cytomegalovirus exposure and HLA in healthy donors. Profiling relied on immunoSEQ multiplex PCR, and the TCRdb table lists in-frame clones only, not all of them. The repertoire consists of around 180,000 clones, with 84% occurring once and the leading ten covering around 6.7%. The sample was PBMCs. Source of these receptors: a man aged 18 to 29 in good health and CMV-seropositive.

There are a few counts of this clone. The chain combines TRBV6-5 with TRBJ1-2, with D possibly being TRBD1 (5 bases). Per the germline V gene, CDR1 is MNHEY and CDR2 is SVGAGI. There are 13 residues in the CDR3. Trimming pared 7 bases from V and 2 bases from J, leaving 11 bases between. The CDR3 loop reads CASKTAGNYGYTF. CDR3 coding DNA: TGTGCCAGCAAAACGGCAGGGAACTATGGCTACACCTTC.

The rearrangement links TRBV11-1 to TRBJ2-7; D gene ambiguous. The germline gives CDR1 SGHAT, CDR2 FQDESV (reference sequence). Trimming shortened V by 5 bases and J by 3 bases, and 11 bases separated the two germline ends. The CDR3 has 13 residues. The DNA of the CDR3 is TGTGCCAGCAGCCCGCTAGACCTCTACGAGCAGTACTTC. Translated: CASSPLDLYEQYF.

The J gene is TRBJ2-5, the V gene TRBV27, with 13 nucleotides matching TRBD2. V dropped 5 bases and J dropped 5; count of bases not matched to a gene: 5. The CDR3 extends over 15 amino acids. The germline gives CDR1 MNHEY, CDR2 SMNVEV (reference sequence). The CDR3 DNA reads TGTGCCAGCAGTGGACTAGCGGGAGCCCGTGAGACCCAGTACTTC. It yields the protein CASSGLAGARETQYF.

The chain carries TRBV7-2 and TRBJ2-3; TRBD2 aligns across 8 bases. CDR3 length equals 15 residues. The germline V gene encodes CDR1 SGHTA and CDR2 FQGNSA. V trimming: 7 bases; J trimming: 1 base; junction bases outside the gene matches: 7. CDR3 sequence reads: CASKPLAGGTDTQYF. The CDR3 DNA sequence: TGTGCCAGCAAACCGCTAGCGGGCGGCACAGATACGCAGTATTTT.

The J gene is TRBJ2-1, the V gene TRBV5-4; the match to TRBD2 covers 11 bases. V lost 1 base and J lost 5; bases outside the gene matches: 2. From germline, CDR1 is SGHNT and CDR2 YYREEE (reference sequence). The CDR3 spans 15 residues. CDR3 protein: CASSLSSGRHNEQFF. The CDR3 DNA reads TGTGCCAGCAGCTTGTCTAGCGGGAGGCACAATGAGCAGTTCTTC. The full variable domain, completed using reference TRBV5-4 and TRBJ2-1, is ETGVTQSPTHLIKTRGQQVTLRCSSQSGHNTVSWYQQALGQGPQFIFQYYREEENGRGNFPPRFSGLQFPNYSSELNVNALELDDSALYLCASSLSSGRHNEQFFGPGTRLTVL.

This chain connects TRBV5-1 to TRBJ2-7; 8 bases map to TRBD2. Germline V gives CDR1 SGHRS, CDR2 YFSETQ. The CDR3 is 13 amino acids. Trimming removed 4 bases from V and 12 bases from J; junction bases left unmatched: 12. The CDR3 DNA reads as TGCGCCAGCAGCCAGGCGGGACTAGGGCAGCCGTACTTC. Translation gives CASSQAGLGQPYF. The whole variable domain, remainder taken from reference TRBV5-1 and TRBJ2-7, is KAGVTQTPRYLIKTRGQQVTLSCSPISGHRSVSWYQQTPGQGLQFLFEYFSETQRNKGNFPGRFSGRQFSNSRSEMNVSTLELGDSALYLCASSQAGLGQPYFGPGTRLTVT.

The rearrangement joins TRBV27 to TRBJ2-7, with a possible D match to TRBD2 (7 bases). CDR3 length: 12 residues. CDR1 and CDR2 from the germline V gene are MNHEY and SMNVEV (reference sequence). V was shortened by 6 bases and J by 6 bases, with 12 bases between the two germline ends. The CDR3 reads CASSRGGGEQYF. The CDR3 bases are TGTGCCAGCAGCCGAGGGGGGGGCGAGCAGTACTTC.

In this sample, this clone turned up once. The chain has TRBV5-4 and TRBJ1-2; D might be TRBD1 (6 bases). Trimming took 0 bases from V and 8 from J, leaving 17 bases between them. The CDR3 extends over 15 amino acids. The germline CDR1 and CDR2 sequences are SGHNT and YYREEE (reference sequence). Here the CDR3 reads CASSLGAGAYGGYTF. CDR3 in DNA: TGTGCCAGCAGCTTGGGGGCAGGGGCCTACGGAGGCTACACCTTC.

V gene TRBV6-6 combines with J gene TRBJ2-2, with a tentative D call TRBD2 (5 bases). Per germline, CDR1 MNHNY and CDR2 SVGAGI (reference sequence). The CDR3 totals 15 residues. V was trimmed by 7 bases and J by 6 bases, leaving 18 bases between them. The chain's CDR3 is CASTRGTDLAGELFF. As DNA, the CDR3 is TGTGCCAGCACCCGGGGTACGGACCTGGCCGGGGAGCTGTTTTTT.

This chain links TRBV18 with TRBJ2-5; 8 bases fit TRBD2. V shed 4 bases, J shed 3 bases, and the junction held 4 bases outside the gene matches. CDR3 length: 14 residues. Germline V gives CDR1 KGHSH, CDR2 LQKENI. The CDR3 spells CASSLLGLEETQYF. CDR3 nucleotides: TGTGCCAGCTCACTATTGGGACTAGAAGAGACCCAGTACTTC.